The 24 T cell receptor beta chains presented below share a single source sample, sequenced in a study of post-analysis software for immune sequencing data. The study's findings and limits: The five TRBV segments detected at higher frequency in patients than in controls included TRBV5-6, TRBV5-1 and TRBV20-1.

Presence of unique molecular identifiers characterized the TCR beta cDNA libraries. TCRdb re-called the PCR reads with MiXCR, one entry per CDR3 protein. The data contain 150,000 to 200,000 distinct CDR3 sequences, 30% of them singletons. These receptors lack a known antigen. The sample taken for sequencing was blood. The source of these receptors is a girl aged 5-17 years with multiple sclerosis.

This clonotype has ten or more counts. The chain uses TRBV5-1 and TRBJ2-7; D tentatively reads TRBD1 or TRBD2 (5 bases each). This CDR3 has 15 residues. Germline V CDR1 and CDR2: SGHRS, YFSETQ. V lost 6 bases and J lost 3, with 19 bases in between. CDR3 protein: CASIYSGTANYEQYF. CDR3 DNA: TGCGCCAGCATATACTCCGGGACCGCAAACTACGAGCAGTACTTC.

This clonotype was seen only a few times. The chain uses TRBV12-3 or TRBV12-4 and TRBJ2-1; D possibly uses TRBD1 or TRBD2 (5 bases each). V was trimmed by 5 bases and J by 4 bases, leaving 24 bases between them. This CDR3 contains 18 residues. The CDR3 DNA reads TGTGCCAGCAGTCCAACGAGGGACCACCACGGAGTGTACAATGAGCAGTTCTTC. Its protein product is CASSPTRDHHGVYNEQFF.

This clonotype was detected ten times or more. The V and J genes are TRBV10-3 and TRBJ2-1; TRBD2 agrees at 12 bases. Trimming cost V 4 bases and J 6 bases; bases outside gene matches: 10. Looked up from germline, CDR1 is ENHRY and CDR2 is SYGVKD. CDR3 size: 17 residues. The CDR3 is CAISGPRTSGTPNEQFF. DNA for the CDR3: TGTGCCATCAGTGGCCCCCGGACTAGCGGGACCCCCAATGAGCAGTTCTTC.

The sample holds many counts of this clonotype. The chain uses TRBV29-1 and TRBJ1-2; possibly TRBD1 for D (5 bases). Germline V CDR1 and CDR2: SQVTM, ANQGSEA. V was pared by 6 bases and J by 4 bases, with 15 bases between. This CDR3 has 13 residues. This chain's CDR3 is CSVPTDRTYGYTF. CDR3 nucleotide sequence: TGCAGCGTCCCTACCGACAGAACCTATGGCTACACCTTC.

The rearrangement uses TRBV5-1 and TRBJ2-7; 7 nucleotides line up with TRBD1. Germline assignment: CDR1 SGHRS and CDR2 YFSETQ. This CDR3 is 12 amino acids long. Trimming removed 4 bases from V and 7 bases from J; junction bases left unmatched: 5. The CDR3 reads CASSPQGDEQYF. As DNA, the CDR3 is TGCGCCAGCAGCCCTCAGGGGGATGAGCAGTACTTC.

This clonotype was counted between two and nine times. The chain recombines TRBV15 with TRBJ2-3; 7 positions match TRBD1. The V gene end was trimmed by 1 base and the J gene end by 3 bases; junction bases not matched to a gene: 4. CDR3 length equals 15 residues. CDR1 and CDR2 (germline): LNHNV, YYDKDF (reference sequence). Here the CDR3 DNA reads TGTGCCACCAGCAGAGGACGACAGGGTACAGATACGCAGTATTTT. Its translation is CATSRGRQGTDTQYF.

About this clonotype itself: A much larger clone sits a single nucleotide away, making a read error possible. V and J are TRBV2 and TRBJ2-7, with 11 bases aligning to TRBD1. The CDR3 is made up of 19 amino acids. Germline CDR1 SNHLY, CDR2 FYNNEI. CDR3 sequence: CAGSAPGDRGSYSSYEQYF. The CDR3 region has the DNA TGTGCCGGCAGTGCCCCGGGGGACAGGGGGTCTTACTCCTCCTACGAGCAGTACTTC. Looking up the rest from reference TRBV2 and TRBJ2-7 gives the full variable domain: EPEVTQTPSHQVTQMGQEVILRCVPISNHLYFYWYRQILGQKVEFLVSFYNNEISEKSEIFDDQFSVERPDGSNFTLKIRSTKLEDSAMYFCAGSAPGDRGSYSSYEQYFGPGTRLTVT.

As for this clonotype: A much larger clonotype is one base distant, so this may be a read error. The chain is built from TRBV6-5 and TRBJ2-3; no clear D. V lost 2 bases and J 4 bases, leaving 16 bases between the germline ends. The CDR3 has 16 amino acids. CDR1 and CDR2 (germline): MNHEY, SVGAGI. CDR3 loop: CASSYHVDRRADTQYF. Here the CDR3 DNA reads TGTGCCAGCAGTTACCATGTAGACCGGCGAGCAGATACGCAGTATTTT.

The chain employs TRBV20-1 and TRBJ2-3; D gene unclear. Trimming left V 0 bases short and J 6 bases short, with 10 bases between. Per germline, CDR1 DFQATT and CDR2 SNEGSKA (reference sequence). This CDR3 spans 13 amino acids. As DNA, the CDR3 is TGCAGTGCTAGAGACCCCCAAAGGGATACGCAGTATTTT. It yields the protein CSARDPQRDTQYF.

The chain carries TRBV29-1 and TRBJ2-3, with D possibly matching TRBD1 (5 bases). This CDR3 spans 13 amino acids. CDR1 and CDR2 (germline): SQVTM, ANQGSEA. V was trimmed by 1 base and J by 4 bases, leaving 9 bases between them. The CDR3 sequence is CSVEGAGPDTQYF. The CDR3 DNA is TGCAGCGTTGAAGGGGCAGGGCCAGATACGCAGTATTTT.

This clonotype showed up many times. This CDR3 reads CASSLGTGSFSQETQYF. CDR3 bases: TGTGCCAGCAGCTTAGGGACAGGGAGTTTTAGCCAAGAGACCCAGTACTTC. The chain carries TRBV11-2 and TRBJ2-5; 8 positions agree with TRBD1. Unmatched junction bases numbered 8, after V lost 1 base and J lost 1 base. This CDR3 comprises 17 residues. Germline V gives CDR1 SGHAT, CDR2 FQNNGV.

The rearrangement links TRBV12-3 or TRBV12-4 to TRBJ2-3; D is unclear. This CDR3 has 12 residues. The V and J ends lost 5 bases and 4 bases respectively, with 7 bases between them. Here the CDR3 DNA reads TGTGCCAGCAGTCCTAATGCAGATACGCAGTATTTT. Protein: CASSPNADTQYF.

This clonotype showed up many times. This rearrangement joins TRBV24-1 to TRBJ2-7; D gene uncertain. Trimming took 3 bases from V and 0 from J, leaving 14 bases between them. There are 16 residues in the CDR3. Germline V CDR1 and CDR2: KGHDR, SFDVKD. The CDR3: CATSDATASSSYEQYF. The CDR3 nucleotides are TGTGCCACCAGTGATGCGACTGCCTCGAGCTCCTACGAGCAGTACTTC.

This chain joins TRBV29-1 and TRBJ2-1; a possible D gene is TRBD2 (6 bases). The J call may be faulty, since TRBJ2-7 better matches the DNA end. The CDR3 runs to 15 residues. CDR1 and CDR2 from the germline V gene are SQVTM and ANQGSEA. As DNA, the CDR3 is TGCAGCGCTATTATTCCGGGAGAGGGCTACAATGAGCAGTACTTC. Translation: CSAIIPGEGYNEQYF.

This clonotype appeared many times. This chain connects TRBV10-3 to TRBJ1-2; no firm D call. Between the trimmed V and J ends, which lost 0 bases and 5 bases, there was a span of 10 bases. CDR1 is ENHRY and CDR2 is SYGVKD in the germline V gene. The CDR3 covers 14 residues. The CDR3 coding sequence is TGTGCCATCAGTGAGTCGGTCCGGGAATATGGCTACACCTTC. It specifies CAISESVREYGYTF.

The chain carries TRBV2 and TRBJ2-1, with 12 bases matching TRBD2. This CDR3 spans 17 amino acids. The germline V gene encodes CDR1 SNHLY and CDR2 FYNNEI. Trimming cost V 6 bases and J 3 bases; bases outside gene matches: 9. The CDR3 here is CASSLLAGGQIYNEQFF. The CDR3 DNA reads as TGTGCCAGCAGCCTACTAGCGGGAGGCCAGATCTACAATGAGCAGTTCTTC.

This clonotype was seen repeatedly, ten times or more. This CDR3 is CATSGGVAGANVLTF. In nucleotides, the CDR3 is TGTGCCACCAGTGGTGGGGTGGCTGGGGCCAACGTCCTGACTTTC. The chain has TRBV24-1 and TRBJ2-6; D not certain. This CDR3 comprises 15 residues. V lost 5 bases, J lost 2 bases, and 9 bases lay in between. The germline V gene encodes CDR1 KGHDR and CDR2 SFDVKD.

This clonotype has only a few counts. This chain joins TRBV6-5 and TRBJ1-1; no reliable D call. Trimming pared 5 bases from V and 6 bases from J, leaving 19 bases between. CDR1 MNHEY and CDR2 SVGAGI come from the germline V gene. The CDR3 consists of 15 residues. This CDR3 reads CASSATDRHGAEAFF. CDR3 nucleotide sequence: TGTGCCAGCAGTGCAACTGACCGTCATGGCGCTGAAGCTTTCTTT.

The chain joins TRBV9 to TRBJ2-2, with 7 bases that match TRBD2. Germline trimming cut 2 bases from V and 0 bases from J; bases unmatched to any gene: 4. CDR3 size: 16 residues. Germline CDR1 and CDR2: SGDLS and YYNGEE. As DNA, the CDR3 is TGTGCCAGCAGCGTTAGCGGGTGGTCGAACACCGGGGAGCTGTTTTTT. Translated: CASSVSGWSNTGELFF.

The table lists this clonotype with a few counts. The rearrangement uses TRBV2 and TRBJ2-1; 9 nucleotides line up with TRBD2. The CDR3 spans 14 residues. V lost 6 bases and J lost 7; bases outside the gene matches: 7. The germline CDR1 and CDR2 sequences are SNHLY and FYNNEI. CDR3 nucleotides: TGTGCCAGCAGCCTGGGACTAGCAGTAAATGAGCAGTTCTTC. Translation gives CASSLGLAVNEQFF.

For this clonotype: A much larger clone lies one base from this, so it may be a read error. The genes are TRBV7-2 and TRBJ2-3, with 8 bases that match TRBD1. Losses at the gene ends were 5 bases for V and 2 bases for J; bases not matched to a gene: 6. CDR1 SGHTA and CDR2 FQGNSA come from the germline V gene. This CDR3 has 15 amino acids. The CDR3 is CASSPRDRFTDTQYF. In DNA form, the CDR3 reads TGTGCCAGCAGCCCCCGGGACAGGTTCACAGATACGCAGTATTTT.

This clonotype was counted a few times. This chain connects TRBV4-1 to TRBJ2-4, with D perhaps given as TRBD1 or TRBD2 (5 bases each). Germline lookup yields CDR1 MGHRA and CDR2 YSYEKL. V dropped 0 bases and J dropped 7 bases, with 16 bases sitting between them. The CDR3 is 16 amino acids. CDR3 nucleotide sequence: TGCGCCAGCAGCCAAGAAGGGACCTGGCCCGGGAACATTCAGTACTTC. It codes for CASSQEGTWPGNIQYF.

The sample holds a few counts of this clonotype. The chain recombines TRBV4-2 with TRBJ1-2; perhaps TRBD1 as D (6 bases). Germline lookup yields CDR1 LGHNA and CDR2 YNFKEQ. The V end was cut by 0 bases, the J end by 3 bases, with 23 bases between. There are 19 residues in the CDR3. The chain's CDR3 is CASSQDRGGIASAYYGYTF. The CDR3 region has the DNA TGTGCCAGCAGCCAAGATCGCGGGGGCATCGCATCAGCATACTATGGCTACACCTTC.

The chain is built from TRBV30 and TRBJ1-1; tentative D call: TRBD1 (6 bases). The CDR3 runs to 15 residues. V was pared by 4 bases and J by 0 bases, with 15 bases between. The germline V gene has CDR1 GTSNPN and CDR2 SVGIG (reference sequence). Here the CDR3 DNA reads TGTGCCTGGACCTCCAGGGGTTGGATGAACACTGAAGCTTTCTTT. Residues: CAWTSRGWMNTEAFF.